This T cell receptor beta chain appears in the sequencing data of a study of OX40 agonist ivuxolimab in advanced cancers. On the study more broadly: Partial responses, seen in three patients, involved one hepatocellular carcinoma and two cutaneous melanomas.

V was cut by 8 bases and J by 13 bases, with 15 bases left in between. CDR3 size: 11 residues. Per the germline V gene, CDR1 is MDHEN and CDR2 is SYDVKM. Data came from immunoSEQ multiplex PCR; TCRdb stores just in-frame clones and leaves some out. The data show 40,000 to 55,000 clones, around nine tenths seen once. Study results and limitations: Relative to CD4+, CD8+ T cells held more expanded clones on average. At 0.1 to 3.0 mg/kg and by week 6, CD4+ and CD8+ T cells in the blood had expanded clonally.

As for this clone: Its matching antigen is unknown.

This sequence was found in an adult with an advanced solid tumor such as melanoma, head and neck, liver or kidney cancer. This chain links TRBV28 with TRBJ2-1; D gene unclear. The sequenced sample was CD4+ or CD8+ T cells sorted from blood, obtained in a trial of the OX40 agonist ivuxolimab. The CDR3 loop is CASVDSTLQFF. CDR3 DNA: TGTGCCAGCGTCGACTCCACCCTCCAGTTCTTC.